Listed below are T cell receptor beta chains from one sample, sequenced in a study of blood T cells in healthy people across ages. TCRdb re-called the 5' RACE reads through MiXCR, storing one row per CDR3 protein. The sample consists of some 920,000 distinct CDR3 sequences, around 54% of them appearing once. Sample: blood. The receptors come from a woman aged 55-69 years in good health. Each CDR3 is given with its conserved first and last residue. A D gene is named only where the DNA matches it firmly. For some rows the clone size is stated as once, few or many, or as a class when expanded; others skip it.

CDR3: CASRDFGYYEQYF
DNA: TGTGCCAGCAGGGACTTTGGGTACTACGAGCAGTACTTC
V: TRBV6-2/TRBV6-3
size: -
J: TRBJ2-7
D: -

CDR3: CASSPVGSGPAYEQYF
DNA: TGTGCCAGCTCACCGGTTGGCAGCGGACCGGCCTACGAGCAGTACTTC
V: TRBV18
size: -
J: TRBJ2-7
D: -

CDR3: CATSRADSNYGYTF
DNA: TGTGCCACCAGCAGAGCGGACAGTAACTATGGCTACACCTTC
V: TRBV15
size: -
J: TRBJ1-2
D: -

CDR3: CASSIAGLAGRVELAKNIQYF
DNA: TGCGCCAGCAGCATCGCCGGACTAGCGGGAAGGGTGGAGTTGGCCAAAAACATTCAGTACTTC
V: TRBV5-1
size: -
J: TRBJ2-4
D: TRBD2

CDR3: CSARDLGTSGSPDTQYF
DNA: TGCAGTGCTAGAGACCTTGGGACTAGCGGGAGCCCAGATACGCAGTATTTT
V: TRBV20-1
size: -
J: TRBJ2-3
D: TRBD2

CDR3: CASSADSPRGTQYF
DNA: TGTGCCAGCAGTGCGGACAGCCCGAGGGGGACCCAGTACTTC
V: TRBV2
size: -
J: TRBJ2-5
D: -

CDR3: CASSLGGGLTDTQYF
DNA: TGTGCCAGCAGCTTAGGCGGGGGACTCACAGATACGCAGTATTTT
V: TRBV7-2
size: -
J: TRBJ2-3
D: TRBD2

CDR3: CASSQGAGSDTQYF
DNA: TGCGCCAGCAGCCAAGGAGCGGGGTCAGATACGCAGTATTTT
V: TRBV4-1
size: once
J: TRBJ2-3
D: TRBD2

CDR3: CASRDRGPSNYEQYF
DNA: TGTGCCAGCAGGGATAGGGGCCCCTCCAACTACGAGCAGTACTTC
V: TRBV2
size: -
J: TRBJ2-7
D: -

CDR3: CASSQRQRGATDTQYF
DNA: TGTGCTAGCAGCCAAAGGCAGCGGGGAGCCACAGATACGCAGTATTTT
V: TRBV3-1
size: -
J: TRBJ2-3
D: TRBD2

CDR3: CASSLDRTRVGEQFF
DNA: TGCGCCAGCAGCTTGGATAGGACTAGGGTAGGGGAGCAGTTCTTC
V: TRBV5-1
size: few
J: TRBJ2-1
D: TRBD2

CDR3: CASSLSLTSGQYF
DNA: TGTGCCAGCAGCTTGAGCCTCACTAGCGGGCAGTACTTC
V: TRBV7-8
size: -
J: TRBJ2-7
D: TRBD2